The T cell receptor beta chain under discussion was sequenced for a study of T cell repertoires in ileal Crohn's disease (dated by TCRdb to about 2019). Notes on the research overall: The median duration of disease was roughly 7.6 years, and at the time of surgery 35% to 45% of patients were active smokers. Every patient underwent surgery because of a complication, which was stricturing disease in around 60% of cases and penetrating disease in approximately 39%. Roughly half of the patients were given postoperative therapy, with 15 to 20 on anti-TNF agents and 10 to 12 on thiopurines. M6 samples consisted of neoterminal ileum biopsies collected during postoperative colonoscopy. The TCR repertoire was analysed in over 50 patients with Crohn's disease drawn from a prospective multicentre cohort. The study was conducted in parallel with a multicentre cohort that was designed to identify predictors of early endoscopic recurrence following ileocolonic resection. A Rutgeerts score higher than i0 was the definition used for endoscopic postoperative recurrence. A total of roughly 170 mucosal samples from approximately 57 patients were sequenced, collected from several sites on the surgical specimen and at postoperative endoscopy.

Note on this clone: The specificity of this receptor is unknown. The sample holds no much larger clone one base away, and base qualities are not on file.

In the paper's terms, the time point label means: neoterminal ileum biopsy at postoperative endoscopy, about 6 months after surgery. Adults with ileal or ileocolonic Crohn's disease for whom ileocolonic resection was indicated were considered eligible. Before DNA extraction, whole ileal mucosal biopsies were kept frozen at -80 degrees C. A TRizol-based method was used to extract genomic DNA from the frozen whole biopsies, and the DNA was quantified with a NanoDrop 2000 spectrophotometer. For commercial TCRB immunosequencing, about 500 nanograms of biopsy DNA were submitted for each sample. Adaptive Biotechnology amplified CDR3 regions from genomic DNA with a two-step multiplex PCR that controlled for amplification bias. The first PCR used primers for every V and J gene segment; the second PCR added barcodes and Illumina adapters. CDR3 libraries were sequenced using an Illumina instrument. The authors processed their data as follows. The analysis used both the pipelines supplied by the vendor and custom analysis of the raw data in R/Bioconductor with R version 3.3.0. Clonality, ranging from 0 to 1, was calculated as the inverse of the normalised Shannon entropy of all productive clones. High-frequency clones were defined as the share of the repertoire occupied by the top 100 clones, with only clones passing a 95% confidence test being retained. The Simpson index measured repertoire diversity, and the Morisita-Horn index measured overlap between samples. As stored in TCRdb, this immuneACCESS dataset retains in-frame rearrangements with V and J assigned. A fraction of the clones does not appear; measured against another copy, unresolved V genes explain less than half of the discrepancy, and the remainder lacks a known reason. D and trimming come from the DNA, and the V and J calls and clone size come from that table. For this sample the table gives 15,000 to 20,000 clones, of which approximately 72% were detected only once. The ten biggest clones cover 4% to 4.5% of the sample.

Points the paper makes about the study in general: Sorted CD8 T cells carried more high-frequency clones than CD4 T cells, suggesting mucosal expansions were mainly CD8. Mucosal CD4 and CD8 T cells were sorted and sequenced only in a subgroup of patients, the size of which was not stated. Postoperative endoscopy was performed at varying times within the first year after surgery, with a median delay of approximately 6.8 months. Compared with non-smokers, patients who were active smokers at surgery showed a significantly higher proportion of clonal expansions (25.9% vs 17.9%, p=0.02). Endoscopic recurrence was found to be associated with higher high-frequency clone percentages at surgery, and recurrence was observed in all patients with clonality above 26.8% (18/57).

Sequenced sample: ileal tissue. The clonotype was recovered from an adult with Crohn's disease.

The CDR3 loop reads CASSGEAASGNTIYF. The sequence in DNA is TGTGCCAGCAGCGGGGAGGCCGCTTCGGGAAACACCATATATTTT. In this chain, TRBV9 is recombined with TRBJ1-3; a confident D gene designation cannot be given. The germline ends are 14 bases apart after V is trimmed by 3 bases and J by 4 bases. According to the germline V gene, CDR1 reads SGDLS and CDR2 reads YYNGEE. Reading from cysteine to phenylalanine, the CDR3 counts 15 amino acids. The read is trimmed to its CDR3 DNA, 45 bases read in frame from base 1.